These 31 T cell receptor beta chains share one sample of origin, sequenced in a study of cytomegalovirus exposure and HLA in healthy donors. The PCR contained 60 Vbeta and 13 Jbeta primers. Here immunoSEQ multiplex PCR was the method, and the copy in TCRdb shows in-frame clones only, minus some. The table includes around 200,000 clones, around 85% detected once. Sequenced input: PBMCs. The receptor set was obtained from a woman between 50 and 59 years old in good health and CMV-seronegative.

The gene calls are TRBV5-1 and TRBJ2-3, with 8 bases fitting TRBD2. The CDR3 sequence is 14 residues long. Trimming took 4 bases from V and 2 from J; bases not matched to a gene: 3. The germline V gene has CDR1 SGHRS and CDR2 YFSETQ. The CDR3 DNA reads TGCGCCAGCAGCAAACTAGCGGACACAGATACGCAGTATTTT. It codes for CASSKLADTDTQYF. The complete variable domain, with remaining parts taken from reference TRBV5-1 and TRBJ2-3, reads KAGVTQTPRYLIKTRGQQVTLSCSPISGHRSVSWYQQTPGQGLQFLFEYFSETQRNKGNFPGRFSGRQFSNSRSEMNVSTLELGDSALYLCASSKLADTDTQYFGPGTRLTVL.

V gene TRBV28 combines with J gene TRBJ1-6, with 8 bases aligning to TRBD1. V gave up 3 bases and J gave up 9 bases; unmatched junction bases: 7. This CDR3 spans 15 amino acids. The germline V gene has CDR1 MDHEN and CDR2 SYDVKM. The CDR3, as DNA: TGTGCCAGCAGTTTGGACAGGGTAGGGACTTCACCCCTCCACTTT. Protein product: CASSLDRVGTSPLHF.

The chain links TRBV28 to TRBJ2-1; D is perhaps TRBD2 (5 bases). The CDR3 runs 15 residues. CDR1 is MDHEN, CDR2 SYDVKM, per germline. With 5 bases removed from V and 4 bases from J, the gap between germline ends came to 15 bases. This chain's CDR3 is CASSTGISRYNEQFF. CDR3 sequence (DNA): TGTGCCAGCAGTACGGGGATCTCCCGTTACAATGAGCAGTTCTTC.

This sequence joins TRBV19 and TRBJ2-7; 7 nucleotides agree with TRBD2. Trimming at V came to 8 bases and at J to 3 bases, leaving 7 bases not matched to a gene. CDR3 size: 13 residues. Germline values: CDR1 LNHDA, CDR2 SQIVND (reference sequence). This chain's CDR3 is CASGPGTIYEQYF. The CDR3 nucleotides are TGTGCCAGTGGTCCCGGGACTATCTACGAGCAGTACTTC.

The chain employs TRBV18 and TRBJ2-1; 7 nucleotides align to TRBD1. The germline gives CDR1 KGHSH, CDR2 LQKENI. The CDR3 is 16 residues long. After removal of 5 bases from V and 0 bases from J, the junction contained 7 bases not matched to a gene. The CDR3 DNA reads TGTGCCAGCTCATCCTTACAGGGGTCCTCCTACAATGAGCAGTTCTTC. Protein: CASSSLQGSSYNEQFF.

V gene TRBV7-3 combines with J gene TRBJ2-3, with 7 bases fitting TRBD2. Trimming at V came to 0 bases and at J to 4 bases, leaving 4 bases not matched to a gene. The CDR3 length is 15 residues. Germline CDR1 reads SGHTA; CDR2 reads FQGTGA. This chain's CDR3 is CASSLTREASDTQYF. CDR3 DNA sequence: TGTGCCAGCAGCTTAACCCGGGAGGCCTCAGATACGCAGTATTTT.

V is TRBV6-1 and J is TRBJ1-4; D not resolved. CDR1 and CDR2 (germline): MNHNS, SASEGT. The CDR3 spans 14 residues. The V and J ends lost 1 base and 4 bases respectively, with 7 bases between them. This chain's CDR3 is CASSEGPLNEKLFF. In nucleotides, the CDR3 is TGTGCCAGCAGTGAAGGGCCCCTTAATGAAAAACTGTTTTTT.

The chain uses TRBV28 and TRBJ2-3; D is unclear. The CDR3 has 13 residues. Germline CDR1 and CDR2: MDHEN and SYDVKM. Trimming removed 5 bases from V and 1 base from J, with 7 bases in between. The CDR3 DNA is TGTGCCAGCAGTGTCGCGCGCACAGATACGCAGTATTTT. Translated: CASSVARTDTQYF. Using reference TRBV28 and TRBJ2-3 for the parts outside the CDR3, the full variable domain is DVKVTQSSRYLVKRTGEKVFLECVQDMDHENMFWYRQDPGLGLRLIYFSYDVKMKEKGDIPEGYSVSREKKERFSLILESASTNQTSMYLCASSVARTDTQYFGPGTRLTVL.

This chain joins TRBV9 and TRBJ2-3; D uncertain. The CDR3 extends over 17 amino acids. In germline, CDR1 is SGDLS, CDR2 YYNGEE. V lost 7 bases to trimming and J lost 0 bases, with 21 bases between them. The CDR3 reads CASSWAIGQDSTDTQYF. The DNA of the CDR3 is TGTGCCAGCTCCTGGGCAATAGGCCAGGATAGCACAGATACGCAGTATTTT.

This sequence joins TRBV5-1 and TRBJ2-1; 7 bases match TRBD1. This CDR3 is 13 amino acids long. With 2 bases clipped from V and 6 bases from J, the junction kept 2 bases outside the gene matches. Germline assignment: CDR1 SGHRS and CDR2 YFSETQ. The CDR3 protein is CASSLGTVNEQFF. The CDR3 nucleotides are TGCGCCAGCAGCTTAGGGACAGTCAATGAGCAGTTCTTC.

The gene calls are TRBV28 and TRBJ1-5, with 8 bases matching TRBD1. The germline V gene has CDR1 MDHEN and CDR2 SYDVKM. The CDR3 sequence is 15 residues long. The V and J ends lost 3 bases and 7 bases, in that order; junction bases with no gene match: 8. In DNA, the CDR3 is TGTGCCAGCAGTTTCCGGACAGGGTTGGACCAGCCCCAGCATTTT. It specifies CASSFRTGLDQPQHF.

The chain uses TRBV9 and TRBJ2-3; 11 bases are a match to TRBD2. This CDR3 region has 16 residues. With 0 bases clipped from V and 3 bases from J, the junction kept 3 bases outside the gene matches. Looked up from germline, CDR1 is SGDLS and CDR2 is YYNGEE. CDR3 bases: TGTGCCAGCAGCGTAGTTCCTAGCGGGAGGACAGATACGCAGTATTTT. Translated: CASSVVPSGRTDTQYF.

This clone was seen once. The chain recombines TRBV6-1 with TRBJ2-7, with 10 nucleotides matching TRBD1. The V segment lost 4 bases and the J segment 8 bases; nucleotides outside the gene matches: 11. Per the germline V gene, CDR1 is MNHNS and CDR2 is SASEGT. The CDR3 consists of 15 residues. CDR3 region: CASSGLGQGITKQYF. The CDR3 DNA reads TGTGCCAGCAGTGGCCTGGGACAGGGGATAACCAAGCAGTACTTC.

The chain has TRBV28 and TRBJ2-7; 7 nucleotides align to TRBD2. Unmatched junction bases numbered 8, after V lost 5 bases and J lost 4 bases. Germline-derived CDR1 and CDR2 are MDHEN and SYDVKM. This CDR3 region has 14 residues. CDR3 sequence reads: CASSRITSAYEQYF. CDR3 in DNA: TGTGCCAGCAGTCGCATAACTAGCGCTTACGAGCAGTACTTC.

The chain recombines TRBV5-1 with TRBJ2-1; 11 bases are a match to TRBD2. The CDR3 contains 16 residues. V gave up 2 bases and J gave up 4 bases; unmatched junction bases: 5. Germline V gives CDR1 SGHRS, CDR2 YFSETQ. For the CDR3, the DNA is TGCGCCAGCAGCTTCAGCCTAGCGGGAGGTTACAATGAGCAGTTCTTC. Its translation: CASSFSLAGGYNEQFF.

Only a few counts were recorded for this clone. V and J are TRBV6-5 and TRBJ2-3; D perhaps matches TRBD1 (6 bases). V was pared by 1 base and J by 2 bases, with 10 bases between. This CDR3 spans 15 amino acids. CDR1 MNHEY and CDR2 SVGAGI come from the germline V gene. The CDR3 protein is CASSYLRTATDTQYF. The DNA of the CDR3 is TGTGCCAGCAGTTACTTACGGACAGCCACAGATACGCAGTATTTT.

The chain recombines TRBV5-8 with TRBJ1-3; a weak D match, TRBD1 (6 bases). CDR3 length: 16 amino acids. Trimming took off 4 bases at V and 0 bases at J, with 14 bases between the two ends. CDR1 is SGHTS and CDR2 is YDEGEE in the germline V gene. The CDR3 sequence is CASSGSGVTSGNTIYF. The CDR3 DNA sequence: TGTGCCAGCAGCGGATCAGGGGTAACCTCTGGAAACACCATATATTTT.

The chain joins TRBV6-6 to TRBJ2-1; 8 positions match TRBD2. This CDR3 is built from 15 residues. V was clipped by 5 bases and J by 6 bases; unmatched bases: 9. The germline CDR1 and CDR2 sequences are MNHNY and SVGAGI (reference sequence). The CDR3 DNA is TGTGCCAGCAGTCCCTGGGCGGGAGGAGGCAATGAGCAGTTCTTC. Translating it yields CASSPWAGGGNEQFF.

This chain uses TRBV2 with TRBJ1-5, with 9 bases identical to TRBD1. After removal of 7 bases from V and 6 bases from J, the junction contained 13 bases not matched to a gene. The CDR3 runs 16 residues. The germline gives CDR1 SNHLY, CDR2 FYNNEI. CDR3 nucleotide sequence: TGTGCCAGCACCGAACAGGGGGCGCGGGAGGGTCAGCCCCAGCATTTT. Translated, it gives CASTEQGAREGQPQHF.

About this clone: Its ends do not fully match the called genes, so a read error is possible. The chain carries TRBV28 and TRBJ2-5, with 9 bases aligning to TRBD2. The CDR3 has 15 amino acids. Germline lookup yields CDR1 MDHEN and CDR2 SYDVKM. The CDR3 bases are TGTGTCAGCAGATTCGGACTAGCGTTAACAGAGACCCAGTACTTC. Its protein is CVSRFGLALTETQYF.

The rearrangement uses TRBV4-1 and TRBJ2-5; 13 bases fit TRBD2. This CDR3 is 17 amino acids long. The germline CDR1 and CDR2 sequences are MGHRA and YSYEKL. V lost 0 bases, J lost 4 bases, and 5 bases stayed unmatched. CDR3 protein: CASSQDRLAGGGETQYF. Here the CDR3 DNA reads TGCGCCAGCAGCCAAGATCGACTAGCGGGAGGAGGAGAGACCCAGTACTTC.

This chain connects TRBV27 to TRBJ2-1, with TRBD2 matching over 11 bases. The CDR3 has 12 residues. Germline V gene data show CDR1 as MNHEY and CDR2 as SMNVEV (reference sequence). The CDR3, as DNA: TGTGTCACTAGCGGGAGTTACAATGAGCAGTTCTTC. Its protein is CVTSGSYNEQFF.

The chain uses TRBV7-3 and TRBJ2-3; 10 bases align to TRBD2. The CDR3 extends over 17 amino acids. J gave up 4 bases and V 5 bases, and 12 bases lay outside the gene matches. CDR1 is SGHTA, CDR2 FQGTGA, per germline. This CDR3 reads CASSPTPSGSRADTQYF. CDR3 sequence (DNA): TGTGCCAGCAGCCCCACTCCTAGCGGGAGTAGGGCAGATACGCAGTATTTT.

V is TRBV4-1 and J is TRBJ2-1; unclear D gene. CDR3 length: 17 residues. Germline CDR1 MGHRA, CDR2 YSYEKL. V was pared by 3 bases and J by 0 bases, with 15 bases between. CDR3 protein: CASSQPTWADSYNEQFF. CDR3 nucleotide sequence: TGCGCCAGCAGCCAGCCAACCTGGGCAGACTCCTACAATGAGCAGTTCTTC.

This chain joins TRBV7-9 and TRBJ2-1, with TRBD2 as a possible D gene (6 bases). There are 14 residues in the CDR3. Germline-derived CDR1 and CDR2 are SEHNR and FQNEAQ (reference sequence). Trimming stripped 4 bases from V and 1 base from J, with 8 bases between. The CDR3 loop is CASSSGTSYNEQFF. The CDR3 DNA reads TGTGCCAGCAGCTCCGGGACTTCCTACAATGAGCAGTTCTTC.

The V and J genes are TRBV7-9 and TRBJ2-2; weak D call: TRBD1 (5 bases). The germline CDR1 and CDR2 sequences are SEHNR and FQNEAQ (reference sequence). This CDR3 has 15 amino acids. The V and J ends lost 3 bases and 4 bases respectively, with 12 bases between them. This CDR3 reads CASSLKGVGTGELFF. The CDR3 bases are TGTGCCAGCAGCTTGAAAGGGGTAGGCACCGGGGAGCTGTTTTTT.

The V call is TRBV30, the J call TRBJ1-1; D is unresolved. The CDR3 spans 11 residues. V was shortened by 4 bases and J by 4 bases, with 7 bases between the two germline ends. Per germline, CDR1 GTSNPN and CDR2 SVGIG (reference sequence). The DNA of the CDR3 is TGTGCCTGGACGGTCGGCACTGAAGCTTTCTTT. Translated: CAWTVGTEAFF.

The rearrangement links TRBV28 to TRBJ1-5; perhaps TRBD1 as D (6 bases). This CDR3 comprises 13 residues. The germline V and J ends were trimmed by 7 bases and 5 bases, with 12 bases remaining between them. Germline V gives CDR1 MDHEN, CDR2 SYDVKM. In DNA form, the CDR3 reads TGTGCCAGCACCCAACAGGGCTATCAGCCCCAGCATTTT. Translating it yields CASTQQGYQPQHF.

The chain has TRBV11-3 and TRBJ2-1, with D possibly being TRBD1 (7 bases). The V gene's germline CDR1 is SGHNT and CDR2 YENEEA. The CDR3 runs to 15 residues. The V and J ends lost 5 bases and 6 bases respectively, with 17 bases between them. The CDR3, as DNA: TGTGCCAGCAGCCCCACCAGGGGGGCCATCAATGAGCAGTTCTTC. It yields the protein CASSPTRGAINEQFF. The variable domain in full, with the rest retrieved from reference TRBV11-3 and TRBJ2-1, is EAGVVQSPRYKIIEKKQPVAFWCNPISGHNTLYWYLQNLGQGPELLIRYENEEAVDDSQLPKDRFSAERLKGVDSTLKIQPAELGDSAVYLCASSPTRGAINEQFFGPGTRLTVL.

Points on this clone: At one end, the junction sequence differs from germline, possibly due to a read error. The chain uses TRBV4-1 and TRBJ2-1, with D possibly being TRBD1 (6 bases). Germline V gene lookup returns CDR1 MGHRA and CDR2 YSYEKL. CDR3 length: 14 residues. The CDR3 DNA follows: TGCGTCAGCAGCCAAGAGAGGGGGATTCGGGAGCAGTTCTTC. Its protein is CVSSQERGIREQFF.

The rearrangement joins TRBV30 to TRBJ1-5, with TRBD1 as a possible D gene (5 bases). With 0 bases removed from V and 5 bases from J, the gap between germline ends came to 20 bases. The CDR3 contains 17 residues. Germline-derived CDR1 and CDR2 are GTSNPN and SVGIG (reference sequence). The CDR3, as DNA: TGTGCCTGGAGTGTACCTTCCCTACGGGGACTGGATCAGCCCCAGCATTTT. Protein: CAWSVPSLRGLDQPQHF.